The rows below give T cell receptor beta chains drawn from one sample of a study of blood T cell repertoires in COVID-19. The data were produced by immunoSEQ multiplex PCR, yet TCRdb's version contains in-frame clones alone and is incomplete. The table shows about 220,000 clones, with roughly four fifths occurring only once. Input material: peripheral blood. The receptor set was obtained from an older woman with acute or convalescent COVID-19. Both conserved end residues are part of each CDR3. A D gene is named only where the DNA matches it firmly. Size is omitted from some rows. Given values are once, few, many or a class for expanded clones.

D gene: TRBD1; clone size: NA; V gene: TRBV10-3; J gene: TRBJ1-5; CDR3 DNA: TGTGCCATCAGCCAAGGACAGGGGGCCGGTAGCAATCAGCCCCAGCATTTT; CDR3 protein: CAISQGQGAGSNQPQHF
D gene: NA; clone size: NA; V gene: TRBV6-5; J gene: TRBJ2-5; CDR3 DNA: TGTGCCAGCAGTTACATTCTTCAGGGGGAGACCCAGTACTTC; CDR3 protein: CASSYILQGETQYF
D gene: NA; clone size: NA; V gene: TRBV24-1; J gene: TRBJ1-1; CDR3 DNA: TGTGCCACCATGAATTATACGACAACTGAAGCTTTCTTT; CDR3 protein: CATMNYTTTEAFF
D gene: TRBD1; clone size: NA; V gene: TRBV7-7; J gene: TRBJ1-6; CDR3 DNA: TGTGCTAGCAGCAAGGGACAGGGAGCCGATAATTCACCCCTCCACTTT; CDR3 protein: CASSKGQGADNSPLHF
D gene: TRBD1; clone size: few; V gene: TRBV4-3; J gene: TRBJ2-7; CDR3 DNA: TGCGCCAGCAGCCAAGGAGCAGGGGGCTCCTACGAGCAGTACTTC; CDR3 protein: CASSQGAGGSYEQYF
D gene: NA; clone size: NA; V gene: TRBV3-1/TRBV3-2; J gene: TRBJ1-1; CDR3 DNA: TGTGCCAGCAGCTCGGGGAGTTGGAAGGCTTTCTTT; CDR3 protein: CASSSGSWKAFF
D gene: TRBD1; clone size: NA; V gene: TRBV5-4; J gene: TRBJ1-3; CDR3 DNA: TGTGCCAGCAGCTCAACCAGGGGGCGTGGAAACACCATATATTTT; CDR3 protein: CASSSTRGRGNTIYF
D gene: TRBD2; clone size: NA; V gene: TRBV3-1/TRBV3-2; J gene: TRBJ2-5; CDR3 DNA: TGTGCCAGCAGCCAAGATCGGGCGGGGGGGGTCACGGAGACCCAGTACTTC; CDR3 protein: CASSQDRAGGVTETQYF
D gene: TRBD1; clone size: NA; V gene: TRBV9; J gene: TRBJ2-1; CDR3 DNA: TGTGCCAGCAGCGTAGGGACGGGACAGGGTACATCTGAGCAGTTCTTC; CDR3 protein: CASSVGTGQGTSEQFF
D gene: NA; clone size: NA; V gene: TRBV9; J gene: TRBJ1-1; CDR3 DNA: TGTGCCAGCAGCGTAGGGTTACCAGGGGAGGCTTTCTTT; CDR3 protein: CASSVGLPGEAFF
D gene: TRBD1; clone size: NA; V gene: TRBV6-1; J gene: TRBJ2-7; CDR3 DNA: TGTGCCAGCAGTGAAGGATTAGGACAGGGGGCTTACGAGCAGTACTTC; CDR3 protein: CASSEGLGQGAYEQYF
D gene: TRBD1; clone size: NA; V gene: TRBV19; J gene: TRBJ1-5; CDR3 DNA: TGTGCCAGTAGTATGCAAGGGGGCGGCAATCAGCCCCAGCATTTT; CDR3 protein: CASSMQGGGNQPQHF
D gene: NA; clone size: NA; V gene: TRBV29-1; J gene: TRBJ1-2; CDR3 DNA: TGCAGCGTTAGGGGGAGCTATGGCTACACCTTC; CDR3 protein: CSVRGSYGYTF
D gene: TRBD1; clone size: few; V gene: TRBV6-1; J gene: TRBJ1-3; CDR3 DNA: TGTGCCAGCAGTGTTAGACAGGGGGTTAACTCTGGAAACACCATATATTTT; CDR3 protein: CASSVRQGVNSGNTIYF
D gene: NA; clone size: NA; V gene: TRBV6-6; J gene: TRBJ1-6; CDR3 DNA: TGTGCCAGCAGTTACCATGACACCCCCTATAATTCACCCCTCCACTTT; CDR3 protein: CASSYHDTPYNSPLHF
D gene: NA; clone size: NA; V gene: TRBV6-1; J gene: TRBJ2-1; CDR3 DNA: TGTGCCAGCAGTGAAGCGCCGGCAGGCATGTACAATGAGCAGTTCTTC; CDR3 protein: CASSEAPAGMYNEQFF
D gene: TRBD2; clone size: NA; V gene: TRBV20-1; J gene: TRBJ2-3; CDR3 DNA: TGCAGTGCCAGTCCCCGACTAGCGGGTGAGGCAGATACGCAGTATTTT; CDR3 protein: CSASPRLAGEADTQYF
D gene: TRBD2; clone size: few; V gene: TRBV4-3; J gene: TRBJ2-3; CDR3 DNA: TGCGCCAGCAGCCCTACCGGGACTAGCGGGGGGGGTCATACGCAGTATTTT; CDR3 protein: CASSPTGTSGGGHTQYF
D gene: NA; clone size: NA; V gene: TRBV28; J gene: TRBJ2-5; CDR3 DNA: TGTGCCAGCAGTCCTGGGACTGAACTCTGGGCAGAGACCCAGTACTTC; CDR3 protein: CASSPGTELWAETQYF
D gene: NA; clone size: NA; V gene: TRBV10-3; J gene: TRBJ1-2; CDR3 DNA: TGTGCCATCAGTGTCGAGGAGCACTATGGCTACACCTTC; CDR3 protein: CAISVEEHYGYTF
D gene: NA; clone size: once; V gene: TRBV19; J gene: TRBJ1-5; CDR3 DNA: TGTGCCAGTAGTAACGGTCTCAATCAGCCCCAGCATTTT; CDR3 protein: CASSNGLNQPQHF
D gene: TRBD2; clone size: NA; V gene: TRBV12-5; J gene: TRBJ2-2; CDR3 DNA: TGTGCTAGTGGTCGAGGGACTAAGAACACCGGGGAGCTGTTTTTT; CDR3 protein: CASGRGTKNTGELFF
D gene: TRBD1; clone size: NA; V gene: TRBV30; J gene: TRBJ1-3; CDR3 DNA: TGTGCCTGGAGTGTAAGGACAGGGACTGGAAACACCATATATTTT; CDR3 protein: CAWSVRTGTGNTIYF
D gene: NA; clone size: NA; V gene: TRBV24-1; J gene: TRBJ2-5; CDR3 DNA: TGTGCCACCAGTGACAGCGCCCAAGAGACCCAGTACTTC; CDR3 protein: CATSDSAQETQYF
D gene: TRBD1; clone size: NA; V gene: TRBV7-9; J gene: TRBJ1-6; CDR3 DNA: TGTGCCAGCAGCTTAACAGGGGGCTCCTCACCCCTCCACTTT; CDR3 protein: CASSLTGGSSPLHF
D gene: TRBD1; clone size: NA; V gene: TRBV9; J gene: TRBJ2-1; CDR3 DNA: TGTGCCAGCAGCCCTTGGACAGGGCACAATGAGCAGTTCTTC; CDR3 protein: CASSPWTGHNEQFF
D gene: TRBD1; clone size: NA; V gene: TRBV5-6; J gene: TRBJ1-1; CDR3 DNA: TGTGCCAGCAGCTTAGCAGGGGGCTTGAACACTGAAGCTTTCTTT; CDR3 protein: CASSLAGGLNTEAFF
D gene: NA; clone size: NA; V gene: TRBV5-1; J gene: TRBJ2-3; CDR3 DNA: TGCGCCAGCACAACTAATACAGATACGCAGTATTTT; CDR3 protein: CASTTNTDTQYF
D gene: NA; clone size: NA; V gene: TRBV7-6; J gene: TRBJ2-1; CDR3 DNA: TGTGCCAGCAGCTTATCCACCCCCCCGGAGAATGAGCAGTTCTTC; CDR3 protein: CASSLSTPPENEQFF
D gene: TRBD1; clone size: NA; V gene: TRBV4-3; J gene: TRBJ2-3; CDR3 DNA: TGCGCCAGCAGCCAAGTGGGACAGAAGACAGATACGCAGTATTTT; CDR3 protein: CASSQVGQKTDTQYF
D gene: TRBD1; clone size: NA; V gene: TRBV2; J gene: TRBJ2-7; CDR3 DNA: TGTGCCACATTCCGGGACAGGAGCTACGAGCAGTACTTC; CDR3 protein: CATFRDRSYEQYF
D gene: NA; clone size: NA; V gene: TRBV19; J gene: TRBJ1-2; CDR3 DNA: TGTGCCAGTAAAGTCGGTTCTTATGGCTACACCTTC; CDR3 protein: CASKVGSYGYTF
D gene: TRBD1; clone size: NA; V gene: TRBV24-1; J gene: TRBJ2-6; CDR3 DNA: TGTGCCACCAGTGACCGACAGGGCTCTGGGGCCAACGTCCTGACTTTC; CDR3 protein: CATSDRQGSGANVLTF
D gene: NA; clone size: NA; V gene: TRBV5-6; J gene: TRBJ1-1; CDR3 DNA: TGTGCCAGCAGCTTTCGAGTAAATCGTATCAGGGACACTGAAGCTTTCTTT; CDR3 protein: CASSFRVNRIRDTEAFF
D gene: NA; clone size: few; V gene: TRBV9; J gene: TRBJ2-7; CDR3 DNA: TGTGCCAGCAGCGTAGACGGCGCGGGCTACGAGCAGTACTTC; CDR3 protein: CASSVDGAGYEQYF
D gene: NA; clone size: NA; V gene: TRBV30; J gene: TRBJ1-1; CDR3 DNA: TGTGCCTGGAGCAGCGGCGGGCGGAACACTGAAGCTTTCTTT; CDR3 protein: CAWSSGGRNTEAFF
D gene: NA; clone size: NA; V gene: TRBV5-1; J gene: TRBJ1-5; CDR3 DNA: TGCGCCAGCAGGAGCGGGCCCCAGGGAAATCAGCCCCAGCATTTT; CDR3 protein: CASRSGPQGNQPQHF
D gene: TRBD1; clone size: NA; V gene: TRBV6-2/TRBV6-3; J gene: TRBJ1-2; CDR3 DNA: TGTGCCAGCAGCCAGGGGACAGGGATTAACTATGGCTACACCTTC; CDR3 protein: CASSQGTGINYGYTF
D gene: TRBD2; clone size: NA; V gene: TRBV6-5; J gene: TRBJ2-7; CDR3 DNA: TGTGCCAGCGTTCTAGCGGGGGGGCAAAACTACGAGCAGTACTTC; CDR3 protein: CASVLAGGQNYEQYF
D gene: NA; clone size: NA; V gene: TRBV19; J gene: TRBJ1-2; CDR3 DNA: TGTGCCAGTAGTACCTCCTGGGGGGGCCTCTCCGGCTACACCTTC; CDR3 protein: CASSTSWGGLSGYTF
D gene: NA; clone size: NA; V gene: TRBV7-9; J gene: TRBJ1-1; CDR3 DNA: TGTGCCAGCAGCTTAACAGGGTACACTGAAGCTTTCTTT; CDR3 protein: CASSLTGYTEAFF
D gene: TRBD2; clone size: NA; V gene: TRBV7-3; J gene: TRBJ2-1; CDR3 DNA: TGTGCCAGCAGCTTAAACAGCGGGGGTAACTCCTACAATGAGCAGTTCTTC; CDR3 protein: CASSLNSGGNSYNEQFF
D gene: TRBD1; clone size: NA; V gene: TRBV5-6; J gene: TRBJ2-2; CDR3 DNA: TGTGCCAGCAGCTTGCACGGACAGGGTGCCGGGGAGCTGTTTTTT; CDR3 protein: CASSLHGQGAGELFF
D gene: TRBD1; clone size: NA; V gene: TRBV5-4; J gene: TRBJ1-2; CDR3 DNA: TGTGCCAGCTCGCCCACGGGACAGGGGAGCGGCTACACCTTC; CDR3 protein: CASSPTGQGSGYTF
D gene: TRBD1; clone size: NA; V gene: TRBV27; J gene: TRBJ1-4; CDR3 DNA: TGTGCCAGCAGTCACCGACGAGGGACAGGGGGTAGATCGGATGAAAAACTGTTTTTT; CDR3 protein: CASSHRRGTGGRSDEKLFF
D gene: NA; clone size: NA; V gene: TRBV19; J gene: TRBJ1-3; CDR3 DNA: TGTGCCAGCGAGGACGGGGGGCCTGGAAACACCATATATTTT; CDR3 protein: CASEDGGPGNTIYF
D gene: TRBD1; clone size: NA; V gene: TRBV19; J gene: TRBJ1-5; CDR3 DNA: TGTGCCAGTAGTCGGACAGGTCATAGCAATCAGCCCCAGCATTTT; CDR3 protein: CASSRTGHSNQPQHF
D gene: NA; clone size: NA; V gene: TRBV6-5; J gene: TRBJ1-2; CDR3 DNA: TGTGCCAGCATTAAAGACAGTGGGGGCTACACCTTC; CDR3 protein: CASIKDSGGYTF
D gene: NA; clone size: few; V gene: TRBV27; J gene: TRBJ1-6; CDR3 DNA: TGTGCCAGCAGCCAAGCGCGGGGCTCACCCCTCCACTTT; CDR3 protein: CASSQARGSPLHF
D gene: NA; clone size: NA; V gene: TRBV7-9; J gene: TRBJ2-1; CDR3 DNA: TGTGCCAGCAGCTTAGCTTGGGGGGGCCCGATGAATGAGCAGTTCTTC; CDR3 protein: CASSLAWGGPMNEQFF
D gene: TRBD1; clone size: NA; V gene: TRBV18; J gene: TRBJ1-5; CDR3 DNA: TGTGCCAGCTCACCGGGGCAGGGGGCTCAGCCCCAGCATTTT; CDR3 protein: CASSPGQGAQPQHF
D gene: NA; clone size: NA; V gene: TRBV7-9; J gene: TRBJ1-2; CDR3 DNA: TGTGCCAGCAGCTTAACGGGAGATGGCTACACCTTC; CDR3 protein: CASSLTGDGYTF
D gene: NA; clone size: NA; V gene: TRBV4-1; J gene: TRBJ1-1; CDR3 DNA: TGCGCCAGCAGCCAAGGTCTCCAAAGCGGCACTGAAGCTTTCTTT; CDR3 protein: CASSQGLQSGTEAFF
D gene: NA; clone size: few; V gene: TRBV5-4; J gene: TRBJ1-1; CDR3 DNA: TGTGCCAGCAGCCCGGCGGGAGTTAGGGCTTTCTTT; CDR3 protein: CASSPAGVRAFF
D gene: NA; clone size: few; V gene: TRBV27; J gene: TRBJ2-3; CDR3 DNA: TGTGCCAGCAAAAGAGGCCCTAGCACAGATACGCAGTATTTT; CDR3 protein: CASKRGPSTDTQYF